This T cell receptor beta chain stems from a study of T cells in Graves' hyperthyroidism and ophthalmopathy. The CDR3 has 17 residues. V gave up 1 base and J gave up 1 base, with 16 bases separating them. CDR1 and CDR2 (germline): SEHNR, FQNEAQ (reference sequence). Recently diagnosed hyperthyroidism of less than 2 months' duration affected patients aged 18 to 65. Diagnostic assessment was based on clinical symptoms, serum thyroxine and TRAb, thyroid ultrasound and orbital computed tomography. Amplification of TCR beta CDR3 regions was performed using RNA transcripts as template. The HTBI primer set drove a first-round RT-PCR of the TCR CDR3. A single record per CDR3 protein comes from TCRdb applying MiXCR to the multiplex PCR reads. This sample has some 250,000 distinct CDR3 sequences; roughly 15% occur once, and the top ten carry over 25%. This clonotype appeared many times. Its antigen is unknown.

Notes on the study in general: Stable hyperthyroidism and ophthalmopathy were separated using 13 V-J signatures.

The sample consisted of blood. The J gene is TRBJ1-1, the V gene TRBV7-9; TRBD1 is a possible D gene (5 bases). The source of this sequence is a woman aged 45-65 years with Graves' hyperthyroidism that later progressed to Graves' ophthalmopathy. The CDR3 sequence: CASSLGPKGPKNTEAFF. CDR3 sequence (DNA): TGTGCCAGCAGCTTAGGCCCAAAGGGACCGAAGAACACTGAAGCTTTCTTT.